The TCR beta chain described here comes from a study of blood T cell repertoires in COVID-19. For the study at large: Both acute and convalescent COVID-19 samples were obtained from the United States, Italy and Spain. Nucleic acid was either cDNA or gDNA, and it came from T cells, B-cell-depleted T cells, or PBMCs.

Study processing details: Estimation of nucleated cell counts relied on the amplification of reference gene primers. Sequenced by immunoSEQ multiplex PCR; TCRdb stores in-frame clones only, minus some. V, J and clone size derive from that table, while D and trimming were established from the DNA sequence. This table has roughly 100,000 clones, approximately 91% appearing once. The CDR3 contains 16 residues. From germline, CDR1 is MNHNS and CDR2 SASEGT. The V gene lost 3 bases and the J gene lost 4 bases, with 16 bases spanning the gap. Sequencing was carried out using peripheral blood. V gene TRBV6-1 combines with J gene TRBJ2-1; tentatively, D is TRBD2 (6 bases). The sequence was collected from a human donor with active COVID-19. The donor label of this sample is uncertain. The DNA of the CDR3 is TGTGCCAGCAGTGATTCCGGGACTGCGCCTTACAATGAGCAGTTCTTC. Amino acids: CASSDSGTAPYNEQFF.